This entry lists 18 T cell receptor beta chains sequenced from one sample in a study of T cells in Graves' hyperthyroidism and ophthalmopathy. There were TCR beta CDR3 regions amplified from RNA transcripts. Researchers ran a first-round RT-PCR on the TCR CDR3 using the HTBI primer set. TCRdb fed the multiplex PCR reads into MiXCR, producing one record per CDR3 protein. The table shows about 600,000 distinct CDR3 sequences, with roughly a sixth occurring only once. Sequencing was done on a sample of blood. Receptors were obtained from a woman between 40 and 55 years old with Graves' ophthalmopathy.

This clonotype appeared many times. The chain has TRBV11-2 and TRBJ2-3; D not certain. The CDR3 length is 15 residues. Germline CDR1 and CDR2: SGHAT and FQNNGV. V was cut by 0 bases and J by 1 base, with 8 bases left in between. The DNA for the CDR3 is TGTGCCAGCAGCTTAGACAGAGTCCGCACAGATACGCAGTATTTT. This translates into CASSLDRVRTDTQYF.

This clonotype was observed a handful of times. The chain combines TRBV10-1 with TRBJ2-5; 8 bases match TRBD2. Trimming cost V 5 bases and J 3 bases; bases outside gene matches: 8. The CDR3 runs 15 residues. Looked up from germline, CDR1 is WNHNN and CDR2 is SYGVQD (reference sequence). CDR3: CASSSAGGLKETQYF. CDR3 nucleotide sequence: TGCGCCAGCAGTTCTGCGGGGGGACTAAAAGAGACCCAGTACTTC.

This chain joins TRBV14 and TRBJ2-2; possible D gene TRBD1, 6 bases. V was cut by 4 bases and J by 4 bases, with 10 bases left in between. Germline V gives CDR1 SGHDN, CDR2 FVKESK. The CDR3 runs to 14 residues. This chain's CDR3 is CASSPTGITGELFF. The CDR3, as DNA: TGTGCCAGCAGCCCCACAGGGATCACCGGGGAGCTGTTTTTT.

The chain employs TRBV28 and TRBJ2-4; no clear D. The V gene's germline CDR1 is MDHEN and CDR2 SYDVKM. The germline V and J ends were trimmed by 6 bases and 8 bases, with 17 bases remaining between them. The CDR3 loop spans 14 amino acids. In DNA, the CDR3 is TGTGCCAGCAGCAAAGGACCGTGGGGTGACATTCAGTACTTC. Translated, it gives CASSKGPWGDIQYF. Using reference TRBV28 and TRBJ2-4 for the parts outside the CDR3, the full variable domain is DVKVTQSSRYLVKRTGEKVFLECVQDMDHENMFWYRQDPGLGLRLIYFSYDVKMKEKGDIPEGYSVSREKKERFSLILESASTNQTSMYLCASSKGPWGDIQYFGAGTRLSVL.

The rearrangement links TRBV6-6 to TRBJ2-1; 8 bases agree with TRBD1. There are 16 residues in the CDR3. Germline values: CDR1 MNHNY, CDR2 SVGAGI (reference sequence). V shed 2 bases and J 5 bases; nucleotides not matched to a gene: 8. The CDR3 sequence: CASSYRDRRGDNEQFF. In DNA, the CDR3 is TGTGCCAGCAGTTACCGGGACAGGAGGGGGGACAATGAGCAGTTCTTC.

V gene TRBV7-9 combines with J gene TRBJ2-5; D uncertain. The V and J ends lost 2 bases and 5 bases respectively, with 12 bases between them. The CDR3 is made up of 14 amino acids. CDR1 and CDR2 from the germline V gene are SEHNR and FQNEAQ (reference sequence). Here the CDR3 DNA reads TGTGCCAGCAGCTTACCGTCAGGTTGGGAGACCCAGTACTTC. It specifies CASSLPSGWETQYF.

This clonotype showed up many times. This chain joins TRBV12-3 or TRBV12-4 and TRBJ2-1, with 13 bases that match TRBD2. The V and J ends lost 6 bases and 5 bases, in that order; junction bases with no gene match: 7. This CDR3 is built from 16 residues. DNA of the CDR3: TGTGCCAGCAGGAGCGGGACTAGCGGGATAAACAATGAGCAGTTCTTC. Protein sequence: CASRSGTSGINNEQFF.

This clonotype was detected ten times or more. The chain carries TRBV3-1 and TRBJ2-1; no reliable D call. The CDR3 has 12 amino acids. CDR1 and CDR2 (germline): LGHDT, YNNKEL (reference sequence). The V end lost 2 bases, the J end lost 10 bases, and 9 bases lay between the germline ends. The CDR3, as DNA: TGTGCCAGCAGCCAAAGTCTTTGGGAGCAGTTCTTC. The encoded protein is CASSQSLWEQFF.

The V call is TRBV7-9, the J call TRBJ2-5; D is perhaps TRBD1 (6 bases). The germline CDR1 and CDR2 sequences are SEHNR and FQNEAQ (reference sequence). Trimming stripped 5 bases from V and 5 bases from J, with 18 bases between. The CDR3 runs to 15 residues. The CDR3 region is CASSKNLGAGETQYF. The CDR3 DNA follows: TGTGCCAGCAGCAAAAATTTGGGGGCCGGGGAGACCCAGTACTTC.

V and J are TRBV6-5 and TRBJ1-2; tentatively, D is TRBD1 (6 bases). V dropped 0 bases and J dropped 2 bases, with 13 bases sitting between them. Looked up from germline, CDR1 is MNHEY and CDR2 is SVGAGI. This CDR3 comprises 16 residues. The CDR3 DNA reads TGTGCCAGCAGTTACTCGAAGGGCACAGGGAACTATGGCTACACCTTC. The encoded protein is CASSYSKGTGNYGYTF.

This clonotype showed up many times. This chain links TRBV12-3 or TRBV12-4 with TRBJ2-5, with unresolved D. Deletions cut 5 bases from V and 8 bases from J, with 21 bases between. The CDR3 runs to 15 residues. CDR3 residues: CASSPRWPSRGTQYF. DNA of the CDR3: TGTGCCAGCAGTCCCCGGTGGCCATCTCGAGGAACCCAGTACTTC.

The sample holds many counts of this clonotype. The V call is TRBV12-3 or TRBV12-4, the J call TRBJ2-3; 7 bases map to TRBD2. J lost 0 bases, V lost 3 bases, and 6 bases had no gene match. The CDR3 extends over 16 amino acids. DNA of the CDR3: TGTGCCAGCAGTTTGGGCTATAGCGGGAGCACAGATACGCAGTATTTT. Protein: CASSLGYSGSTDTQYF.

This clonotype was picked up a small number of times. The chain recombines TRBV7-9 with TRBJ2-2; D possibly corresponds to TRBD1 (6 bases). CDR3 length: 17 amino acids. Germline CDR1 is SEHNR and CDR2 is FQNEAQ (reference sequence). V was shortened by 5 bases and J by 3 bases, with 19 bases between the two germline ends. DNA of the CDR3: TGTGCCAGCAGCCCCCTCCTACAGGGTCGGCACACCGGGGAGCTGTTTTTT. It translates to CASSPLLQGRHTGELFF.

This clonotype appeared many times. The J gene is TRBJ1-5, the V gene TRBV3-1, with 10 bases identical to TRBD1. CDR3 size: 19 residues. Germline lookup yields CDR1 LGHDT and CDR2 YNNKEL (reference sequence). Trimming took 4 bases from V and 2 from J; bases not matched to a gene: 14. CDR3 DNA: TGTGCCAGCAGCCTCTCTGGACAGGGGGGGACAGTTGGCAATCAGCCCCAGCATTTT. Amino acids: CASSLSGQGGTVGNQPQHF.

CDR3 DNA: TGTGCCATCCGATACAGGGGTGGGTCGAACACTGAAGCTTTCTTT. Translated, it gives CAIRYRGGSNTEAFF. This chain connects TRBV12-3 or TRBV12-4 to TRBJ1-1; 7 nucleotides agree with TRBD1. The CDR3 length is 15 residues. V shed 10 bases and J 1 base; nucleotides not matched to a gene: 12.

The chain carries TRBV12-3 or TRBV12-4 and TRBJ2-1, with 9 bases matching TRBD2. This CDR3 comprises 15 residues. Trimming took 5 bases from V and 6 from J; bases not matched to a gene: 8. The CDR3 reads CASSGPGTSSNEQFF. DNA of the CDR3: TGTGCCAGCAGTGGACCCGGGACTAGCTCCAATGAGCAGTTCTTC.

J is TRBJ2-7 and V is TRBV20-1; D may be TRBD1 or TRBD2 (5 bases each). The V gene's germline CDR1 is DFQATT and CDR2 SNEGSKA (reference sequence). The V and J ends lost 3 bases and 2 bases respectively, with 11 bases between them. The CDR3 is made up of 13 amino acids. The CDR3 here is CSASGPGPYEQYF. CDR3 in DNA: TGCAGTGCTAGTGGGCCGGGGCCCTACGAGCAGTACTTC.

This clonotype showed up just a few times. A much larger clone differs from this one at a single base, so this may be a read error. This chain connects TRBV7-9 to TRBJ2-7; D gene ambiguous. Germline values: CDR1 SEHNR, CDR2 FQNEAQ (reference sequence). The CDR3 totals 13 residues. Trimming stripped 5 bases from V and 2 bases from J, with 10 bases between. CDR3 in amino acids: CASSPRATYEQYF. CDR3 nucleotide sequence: TGTGCCAGCAGCCCGAGAGCCACCTACGAGCAGTACTTC.